Included here is one TCR beta chain sequence, with context. The antigen is unknown. The data originate from a study of molecular identifiers for immune sequencing clone quantification. Study conclusions and caveats: Reportedly, one cell's Jurkat TCR RNA was detected within 1,100,000 naive CD8 cells. Sizes of highly expanded clones could be underestimated through identical TCRs sharing a barcode.

It was with previously described methods and listed TCR primers that bulk TCR libraries were made. TCRdb fed the PCR reads into MiXCR, producing one record per CDR3 protein. This table holds more than 50,000 distinct CDR3 sequences, roughly a fifth found once. CDR1 and CDR2 (germline): MNHEY, SMNVEV (reference sequence). Trimming cost V 2 bases and J 8 bases, with 15 bases left between them. The CDR3 totals 14 residues. The sequence was obtained from a human donor in good health. Some libraries in this study had Jurkat cell RNA spiked in. The J gene is TRBJ1-2, the V gene TRBV27, with D hard to call. Sequencing was performed on naive CD8+ T cells from blood, with Jurkat cell RNA spiked in. Specified subset: FACS-sorted CD8+CD4-CCR7+CD45RA+ naive T cells. CDR3 sequence (DNA): TGTGCCAGCAGTTTAGGTGTGGGTCTTGGCGGCTACACCTTC. As protein: CASSLGVGLGGYTF.